This passage covers 31 T cell receptor beta chains from one sample sequenced in a study of blood T cell repertoires in COVID-19. Clones were sequenced by immunoSEQ multiplex PCR, and TCRdb holds only the in-frame ones, with some missing. The data hold roughly 410,000 clones, with around 87% observed a single time. Sequencing was performed on peripheral blood. These receptors were obtained from a woman in her fifties or sixties with COVID-19, enrolled during active disease.

The CDR3 DNA sequence: TGTGCTAGTGGCCCTCCCAGACAGGGAAGGAGTCAGCCCCAGCATTTT. Amino acids: CASGPPRQGRSQPQHF. The chain has TRBV12-5 and TRBJ1-5; 7 bases agree with TRBD1. The CDR3 sequence is 16 residues long. V shed 6 bases and J 6 bases; nucleotides not matched to a gene: 14. Germline V lookup: CDR1 LGHNT, CDR2 FRNRAP.

The J gene is TRBJ2-3, the V gene TRBV3-1 (or the pseudogene TRBV3-2); D might be TRBD2 (5 bases). This CDR3 contains 16 residues. The germline V and J ends were trimmed by 4 bases and 5 bases, with 19 bases remaining between them. The germline V gene has CDR1 LGHDT and CDR2 YNNKEL (reference sequence). The CDR3: CASSPYNGPGVDTQYF. The CDR3, as DNA: TGTGCCAGCAGCCCCTATAATGGGCCCGGGGTAGATACGCAGTATTTT.

This chain links TRBV11-2 with TRBJ1-2; 7 positions match TRBD1. The CDR3 extends over 15 amino acids. Germline V gene sequence: CDR1 SGHAT, CDR2 FQNNGV. Trimming removed 5 bases from V and 5 bases from J; junction bases left unmatched: 11. The CDR3 loop reads CASSPTPRGRYGYTF. The CDR3 nucleotides read TGTGCCAGCAGCCCAACACCAAGGGGGCGATATGGCTACACCTTC.

This clone occurred once. The chain links TRBV19 to TRBJ1-4; D remains ambiguous. Per the germline V gene, CDR1 is LNHDA and CDR2 is SQIVND (reference sequence). This CDR3 contains 15 residues. The V gene lost 4 bases and the J gene lost 8 bases, with 17 bases spanning the gap. CDR3 coding DNA: TGTGCCAGTAGTACCCTTTCGGGGAGGGCCGAAAAACTGTTTTTT. Its translation: CASSTLSGRAEKLFF.

This clone was found once. The rearrangement links TRBV5-3 to TRBJ1-2, with TRBD1 identical over 12 bases. TRBV5-3 is an open reading frame, and its role is uncertain. This CDR3 spans 17 amino acids. With 2 bases clipped from V and 7 bases from J, the junction kept 12 bases outside the gene matches. CDR3 protein: CARSFKIPGQGARGYTF. CDR3 in DNA: TGTGCCAGAAGCTTCAAAATACCGGGACAGGGGGCGCGTGGCTACACCTTC.

V and J are TRBV20-1 and TRBJ1-2; possibly TRBD1 for D (5 bases). The length of the CDR3 is 13 residues. The germline gives CDR1 DFQATT, CDR2 SNEGSKA (reference sequence). The ends were cut back, 3 bases at V and 0 bases at J, with 8 bases in the middle. The CDR3 DNA reads as TGCAGTGCTAGTACAGGACCTAACTATGGCTACACCTTC. As protein: CSASTGPNYGYTF.

The genes are TRBV3-1 (or the pseudogene TRBV3-2) and TRBJ2-5; the match to TRBD2 covers 7 bases. J was trimmed by 1 base and V by 2 bases; bases with no gene match: 1. The length of the CDR3 is 14 residues. Looked up from germline, CDR1 is LGHDT and CDR2 is YNNKEL (reference sequence). The CDR3 loop is CASSQRTSQETQYF. The CDR3 coding sequence is TGTGCCAGCAGCCAAAGGACTAGCCAAGAGACCCAGTACTTC.

V and J are TRBV27 and TRBJ2-7; tentatively, D is TRBD1 (5 bases). The CDR3 totals 11 residues. The V end was cut by 7 bases, the J end by 5 bases, with 9 bases between. Per germline, CDR1 MNHEY and CDR2 SMNVEV (reference sequence). The CDR3 protein is CASKGFNEQYF. DNA of the CDR3: TGTGCCAGCAAGGGGTTTAACGAGCAGTACTTC.

The chain uses TRBV3-1 (or the pseudogene TRBV3-2) and TRBJ2-7; D perhaps matches TRBD1 (5 bases). V lost 4 bases to trimming and J lost 5 bases, with 15 bases between them. This CDR3 is built from 14 residues. Germline lookup yields CDR1 LGHDT and CDR2 YNNKEL (reference sequence). CDR3 sequence: CASSPKNQGNEQYF. DNA for the CDR3: TGTGCCAGCAGCCCGAAAAACCAGGGCAACGAGCAGTACTTC.

About this clone itself: A much larger clone lies one base from this, so it may be a read error. This CDR3 reads CASSLPTGNYGYTF. The DNA of the CDR3 is TGTGCCAGCAGCTTGCCGACAGGGAACTATGGCTACACCTTC. V gene TRBV3-1 (or the pseudogene TRBV3-2) combines with J gene TRBJ1-2; 7 nucleotides match TRBD1. The CDR3 has 14 residues. V gave up 5 bases and J gave up 2 bases; unmatched junction bases: 5. In germline, CDR1 is LGHDT, CDR2 YNNKEL (reference sequence).

The chain has TRBV6-6 and TRBJ2-1, with TRBD2 identical over 15 bases. There are 17 residues in the CDR3. Germline V gene sequence: CDR1 MNHNY, CDR2 SVGAGI (reference sequence). The V and J ends lost 5 bases and 5 bases, in that order; junction bases with no gene match: 7. CDR3 residues: CASSRRTSGGAHNEQFF. Written as DNA, the CDR3 is TGTGCCAGCAGTCGAAGGACTAGCGGGGGGGCGCACAATGAGCAGTTCTTC.

This chain uses TRBV11-2 with TRBJ1-1; D unclear. Trimming stripped 1 base from V and 4 bases from J, with 19 bases between. CDR1 and CDR2 (germline): SGHAT, FQNNGV. This CDR3 region has 17 residues. In DNA, the CDR3 is TGTGCCAGCAGCTTAGTGGCAGTTAAATTTACATTCACTGAAGCTTTCTTT. Its protein product is CASSLVAVKFTFTEAFF.

Only one count was recorded for this clone. V and J are TRBV6-6 and TRBJ2-3; TRBD1 agrees at 7 bases. The germline V gene has CDR1 MNHNY and CDR2 SVGAGI (reference sequence). The CDR3 extends over 19 amino acids. V was clipped by 5 bases and J by 0 bases; unmatched bases: 17. As DNA, the CDR3 is TGTGCCAGCAGTCCCTACAGGGGCAGTAGCAGCCTTAGCACAGATACGCAGTATTTT. It translates to CASSPYRGSSSLSTDTQYF.

For the CDR3, the DNA is TGTGCCAGCTCAACAGGGGGCTCAGGTAGCACAGATACGCAGTATTTT. This gives the protein CASSTGGSGSTDTQYF. The rearrangement links TRBV18 to TRBJ2-3, with 9 positions matching TRBD1. The CDR3 totals 16 residues. Germline V gives CDR1 KGHSH, CDR2 LQKENI. V shed 5 bases and J 0 bases; nucleotides not matched to a gene: 6.

V and J are TRBV6-4 and TRBJ2-3, with a tentative D call TRBD2 (6 bases). Germline CDR1 and CDR2: MRHNA and SNTAGT. V was cut by 8 bases and J by 12 bases, with 18 bases left in between. This CDR3 has 12 amino acids. CDR3 DNA sequence: TGTGCCAGCTCTGAGGGACTGGGCAAACAGTATTTT. Protein product: CASSEGLGKQYF.

The rearrangement links TRBV10-3 to TRBJ2-1, with 7 bases lining up with TRBD2. The CDR3 has 15 residues. CDR1 is ENHRY, CDR2 SYGVKD, per germline. V lost 5 bases and J lost 8; bases outside the gene matches: 12. The CDR3 protein is CAISRREAGEDEQFF. CDR3 in DNA: TGTGCCATCAGTCGCCGGGAGGCGGGGGAAGATGAGCAGTTCTTC.

J is TRBJ2-5 and V is TRBV6-6; D is uncertain. Deletions cut 0 bases from V and 5 bases from J, with 7 bases between. The CDR3 is made up of 13 amino acids. The V gene's germline CDR1 is MNHNY and CDR2 SVGAGI (reference sequence). The CDR3, as DNA: TGTGCCAGCAGTTACTCGCCCAGGGAGACCCAGTACTTC. Translation gives CASSYSPRETQYF.

The chain combines TRBV5-1 with TRBJ1-1; D may be TRBD1 (5 bases). CDR1 SGHRS and CDR2 YFSETQ come from the germline V gene. The V gene lost 5 bases and the J gene lost 4 bases, with 9 bases spanning the gap. The CDR3 runs 12 residues. In nucleotides, the CDR3 is TGCGCCAGCAGTCAGGGTGGCACTGAAGCTTTCTTT. As protein: CASSQGGTEAFF.

The V and J genes are TRBV5-5 and TRBJ2-5; D ambiguous. V was trimmed by 2 bases and J by 1 base, leaving 9 bases between them. Germline V CDR1 and CDR2: SGHKS, YYEKEE (reference sequence). CDR3 length equals 14 residues. DNA for the CDR3: TGTGCCAGCAGCTTCGAGGTCATCCAAGAGACCCAGTACTTC. It encodes CASSFEVIQETQYF. Combining the CDR3 with reference TRBV5-5 and TRBJ2-5 gives the whole variable domain DAGVTQSPTHLIKTRGQQVTLRCSPISGHKSVSWYQQVLGQGPQFIFQYYEKEERGRGNFPDRFSARQFPNYSSELNVNALLLGDSALYLCASSFEVIQETQYFGPGTRLLVL.

The rearrangement joins TRBV3-1 (or the pseudogene TRBV3-2) to TRBJ1-1; 9 nucleotides align to TRBD1. The CDR3 contains 16 residues. CDR1 is LGHDT, CDR2 YNNKEL, per germline (reference sequence). V trimming: 3 bases; J trimming: 0 bases; junction bases outside the gene matches: 5. The CDR3: CASSHLGQGLNTEAFF. In DNA, the CDR3 is TGTGCCAGCAGCCATTTGGGACAGGGCTTGAACACTGAAGCTTTCTTT.

This chain joins TRBV18 and TRBJ1-1; D call uncertain. Germline V gene lookup returns CDR1 KGHSH and CDR2 LQKENI. This CDR3 has 15 residues. V was clipped by 3 bases and J by 3 bases, with 14 bases between them. CDR3 region: CASSPLHAPDTEAFF. Written as DNA, the CDR3 is TGTGCCAGCTCACCCCTCCACGCTCCGGACACTGAAGCTTTCTTT.

As concerns this clone: An end of the junction differs from the germline gene, which may be a read error. The chain is built from TRBV7-7 and TRBJ2-1, with TRBD2 identical over 10 bases. This CDR3 contains 15 residues. Germline V gene lookup returns CDR1 SSHAT and CDR2 FNYEAQ (reference sequence). DNA for the CDR3: TGTGCTAGCAGCTTAGTAAGCGGGGGGGCAAATGAGCAGTTCTTC. Its translation is CASSLVSGGANEQFF.

This chain connects TRBV5-4 to TRBJ2-7, with D perhaps matching TRBD2 (6 bases). The CDR3 runs 14 residues. The germline V gene encodes CDR1 SGHNT and CDR2 YYREEE (reference sequence). V was pared by 2 bases and J by 9 bases, with 18 bases between. The chain's CDR3 is CASSLGVLASGQYF. The CDR3 nucleotides read TGTGCCAGCAGCTTAGGAGTACTAGCTAGTGGGCAGTACTTC.

The chain links TRBV9 to TRBJ2-5; a weak D match, TRBD1 (6 bases). The CDR3 is 17 residues long. Trimming left V 3 bases short and J 3 bases short, with 21 bases between. CDR1 is SGDLS and CDR2 is YYNGEE in the germline V gene. In nucleotides, the CDR3 is TGTGCCAGCAGCGCAGGTTTTAGACAGGCCGGGGAAGAGACCCAGTACTTC. Residues: CASSAGFRQAGEETQYF.

This clone was counted a single time. This CDR3 is CASKSMAGGIGGANVLTF. The CDR3 bases are TGTGCCAGTAAATCTATGGCAGGGGGCATTGGTGGGGCCAACGTCCTGACTTTC. The chain recombines TRBV19 with TRBJ2-6; TRBD1 matches at 8 bases. V was clipped by 7 bases and J by 3 bases; unmatched bases: 14. The CDR3 sequence is 18 residues long. Germline V gene lookup returns CDR1 LNHDA and CDR2 SQIVND (reference sequence).

The gene calls are TRBV6-2 or TRBV6-3 and TRBJ1-1; D gene unclear. V lost 5 bases and J 5 bases, leaving 9 bases between the germline ends. Germline lookup yields CDR1 MNHEY and CDR2 SVGEGT. The CDR3 covers 12 residues. The DNA for the CDR3 is TGTGCCAGCAGTCCAGGATGGACTGAAGCTTTCTTT. This gives the protein CASSPGWTEAFF.

This chain joins TRBV5-8 and TRBJ2-1, with 9 nucleotides matching TRBD1. The length of the CDR3 is 14 residues. The trim removed 3 bases at V and 4 bases at J, leaving 2 bases unmatched. The germline CDR1 and CDR2 sequences are SGHTS and YDEGEE. CDR3 sequence reads: CASSSGTGYNEQFF. For the CDR3, the DNA is TGTGCCAGCAGCTCCGGGACAGGGTACAATGAGCAGTTCTTC.

This clone was recorded only once. This chain connects TRBV5-8 to TRBJ2-3, with D possibly being TRBD2 (6 bases). The CDR3 totals 15 residues. Germline lookup yields CDR1 SGHTS and CDR2 YDEGEE. V was pared by 4 bases and J by 1 base, with 13 bases between. For the CDR3, the DNA is TGTGCCAGCAGCGACGAACCGGGGGGCACAGATACGCAGTATTTT. Translating gives CASSDEPGGTDTQYF.

The chain carries TRBV10-3 and TRBJ1-6, with 8 bases fitting TRBD1. Germline V lookup: CDR1 ENHRY, CDR2 SYGVKD. The CDR3 length is 16 residues. V lost 2 bases to trimming and J lost 8 bases; unmatched junction nucleotides: 8. CDR3 nucleotides: TGTGCCATCAGTGAGGGTTCTCAGGGGGCGGATTCACCCCTCCACTTT. This sequence encodes CAISEGSQGADSPLHF.

The V gene is TRBV2, the J gene TRBJ1-3; no clear D. The CDR3 is 13 residues long. Germline loops: CDR1 SNHLY, CDR2 FYNNEI. The V end was cut by 9 bases, the J end by 0 bases, with 9 bases between. Here the CDR3 reads CASGERSGNTIYF. In nucleotides, the CDR3 is TGTGCCAGTGGGGAGCGCTCTGGAAACACCATATATTTT.

This rearrangement joins TRBV5-1 to TRBJ1-6; 8 nucleotides agree with TRBD1. Germline CDR1 SGHRS, CDR2 YFSETQ. The CDR3 has 17 amino acids. The junction had 13 bases not matched to a gene; V was cut back by 1 base and J by 10 bases. The CDR3 sequence: CASSLFSGTGGVSPLHF. The CDR3 nucleotides are TGCGCCAGCAGCTTGTTTTCCGGAACAGGGGGAGTCTCACCCCTCCACTTT.